The rows below give T cell receptor beta chains drawn from one sample of a study of blood T cells in healthy people across ages. TCRdb independently ran MiXCR on the 5' RACE reads; one entry per CDR3 protein. The sample consists of roughly 1.7 million distinct CDR3 sequences, about 35% of them appearing once. The sequencing input was blood. These receptors were taken from a woman aged 25 to 39 in good health. CDR3s include the opening cysteine and the closing phenylalanine or tryptophan. D genes are given only for firm matches. Rows give clone size only sometimes, using once, few, many, or a class for an expanded clone.

TRBV7-2	TRBJ2-7	.	few	TGTGCCAGCAGCACCGCCCTCCCGGGTTACGAGCAGTACTTC	CASSTALPGYEQYF
TRBV13	TRBJ2-6	.	.	TGTGCCAGCAGCCAACAAACATGGGGGGGCGCCTACCGTAGTGGGGCCAACGTCCTGACTTTC	CASSQQTWGGAYRSGANVLTF
TRBV13	TRBJ1-4	TRBD1	few	TGTGCCAGCAGCTTAAGAGGACAGGGGGCAACTAATGAAAAACTGTTTTTT	CASSLRGQGATNEKLFF
TRBV7-8	TRBJ1-1	.	.	TGTGCCAGCAGCTTACTGTGGGCGGGTATTGAAGCTTTCTTT	CASSLLWAGIEAFF
TRBV20-1	TRBJ2-3	TRBD2	.	TGCAGTGCTAGCCCCAGTAGCGGGGCTTATACGCAGTATTTT	CSASPSSGAYTQYF
TRBV19	TRBJ1-5	TRBD1	.	TGTGCCAGTAGTATTCCTCGGACAGGTAGCAATCAGCCCCAGCATTTT	CASSIPRTGSNQPQHF
TRBV20-1	TRBJ2-5	TRBD2	few	TGCAGTGCTAGAGATAGCGGGGGGGCCGCGGAGACCCAGTACTTC	CSARDSGGAAETQYF
TRBV13	TRBJ2-3	TRBD1	.	TGTGCCAGCAGCCGACGGACAGGTTATTTTGGTGTGGATACGCAGTATTTT	CASSRRTGYFGVDTQYF
TRBV6-6	TRBJ2-2	.	.	TGTGCCAGCAGCCCCGTGGGGTTCGCGAACACCGGGGAGCTGTTTTTT	CASSPVGFANTGELFF
TRBV12-5	TRBJ2-7	TRBD2	few	TGTGCTAGTGGTGAGGGACTAGCGGGAGTCTACGAGCAGTACTTC	CASGEGLAGVYEQYF
TRBV3-1	TRBJ1-1	.	.	TGTGCCAGCAGCCCCGAAATAGGGCAGGGGAGTCTCGACCCCCCTGAAGCTTTCTTT	CASSPEIGQGSLDPPEAFF
TRBV7-9	TRBJ2-3	TRBD2	.	TGTGCCAGCAGCGGGGAAGCGGGAGGTTATACAGATACGCAGTATTTT	CASSGEAGGYTDTQYF
TRBV27	TRBJ1-1	.	few	TGTGCCAGCAGTTTATGGGGCACCCAGAACACTGAAGCTTTCTTT	CASSLWGTQNTEAFF
TRBV27	TRBJ1-1	.	many	TGTGCCAGCAGTTTTAGTGGGGGAAACACTGAAGCTTTCTTT	CASSFSGGNTEAFF
TRBV5-1	TRBJ2-3	.	.	TGCGCCAGCAGCTGGGGCCGGGCCCCCACAGATACACAGTATTTT	CASSWGRAPTDTQYF
TRBV6-2/TRBV6-3	TRBJ2-5	.	.	TGTGCCAGCAGTCCGACTAGGGCAGAGACCCAGTACTTC	CASSPTRAETQYF
TRBV20-1	TRBJ1-2	TRBD1	.	TGCAGTGTTAGGGGACAGGGGGACCCCCGGTATGGCTACACCTTC	CSVRGQGDPRYGYTF
TRBV7-2	TRBJ1-5	.	few	TGTGCCAGCTCCGTGTTAGGCCAGCCCCAGCATTTT	CASSVLGQPQHF
TRBV10-3	TRBJ2-3	TRBD1	.	TGTGCCATCAGTGGACCGGGACAGGGGGCGCCCACAGATACGCAGTATTTT	CAISGPGQGAPTDTQYF
TRBV9	TRBJ2-3	.	.	TGTGCCAGCAGCGAGGGGGCGGGGTATAGCACAGATACGCAGTATTTT	CASSEGAGYSTDTQYF
TRBV10-3	TRBJ1-5	.	few	TGTGCCATCAGTGCCCTGAAGGGGCAGGGAATCGATCAGCCCCAGCATTTT	CAISALKGQGIDQPQHF
TRBV9	TRBJ2-1	TRBD2	.	TGTGCCAGCAGCGGGGGGGGTAGGGTTCATGAGCAGTTCTTC	CASSGGGRVHEQFF
TRBV28	TRBJ2-1	.	.	TGTGCCAGCAGTTTCGGCAGTCCCTACAATGAGCAGTTCTTC	CASSFGSPYNEQFF
TRBV4-1	TRBJ1-2	.	many	TGCGCCAGCAGTCAAGTGAATGGGATCGGCTACACCTTC	CASSQVNGIGYTF
TRBV6-5	TRBJ2-3	.	many	TGTGCCAGCAGTCCTGGCGGGGGCTCAGATACGCAGTATTTT	CASSPGGGSDTQYF
TRBV30	TRBJ2-7	.	few	TGTGCCTGGAGTCCCTTAGCCCCCCAGGGAAACGAGCAGTACTTC	CAWSPLAPQGNEQYF
TRBV20-1	TRBJ2-5	.	once	TGCAGTGCTAGAGATCAAGGGACCTCAAAGTACTTC	CSARDQGTSKYF
TRBV4-2	TRBJ2-1	TRBD2	many	TGTGCCAGCAGCCAGGCAAGCGGGACCTCTCCCCTCGATAAGCAGTTCTTC	CASSQASGTSPLDKQFF
TRBV5-1	TRBJ2-3	TRBD2	.	TGCGCCAGCAGCTTCAGCGGGGACCACACAGATACGCAGTATTTT	CASSFSGDHTDTQYF
TRBV15	TRBJ2-7	TRBD2	.	TGTGCCACCAGCAGACGACTAGCGGGGGGGCCGGGCTACGAGCAGTACTTC	CATSRRLAGGPGYEQYF
TRBV4-1	TRBJ1-1	TRBD1	.	TGCGCCAGCAGCCAGGAGGACAGGGCGAACACTGAAGCTTTCTTT	CASSQEDRANTEAFF
TRBV20-1	TRBJ2-1	TRBD2	.	TGCAGTGCTGGGGGTCCCGGGACTAGCGGGGGGGCGGCCTACAATGAGCAGTTCTTC	CSAGGPGTSGGAAYNEQFF
TRBV7-9	TRBJ2-5	.	.	TGTGCCAGCAGCTTGTATCGGGGCCCCCAAGAGACCCAGTACTTC	CASSLYRGPQETQYF
TRBV2	TRBJ2-1	.	.	TGTGCCAGCCATCGCCGGGGGCGGGGCCAAGAGACCCAGTTCTTC	CASHRRGRGQETQFF
TRBV4-1	TRBJ2-7	TRBD2	once	TGCGCCAGCGCCCGAGGACTAGCGGGGGGGCCAACTTCCTACAATGAGCAGTACTTC	CASARGLAGGPTSYNEQYF
TRBV6-2/TRBV6-3	TRBJ2-7	TRBD2	.	TGTGCCAGCAAACCTCCAGCGGGAGAGGAGCAGTACTTC	CASKPPAGEEQYF
TRBV27	TRBJ2-7	.	few	TGTGCCAGCAGTACGCCCGCAGCGAGCTCCTACGAGCAGTACTTC	CASSTPAASSYEQYF
TRBV9	TRBJ2-3	TRBD2	.	TGTGCCAGCAGCGTAGACTCCGGGAGGGCGAAAGATACGCAGTATTTT	CASSVDSGRAKDTQYF
TRBV7-8	TRBJ2-1	.	many	TGTGCCAGCAGCTGGAGTGAACTCTACAATGAGCAGTTCTTC	CASSWSELYNEQFF
TRBV7-8	TRBJ1-5	.	.	TGTGCCAGCAGCGGGCGGGGGGTGGCTCAGCCCCAGCATTTT	CASSGRGVAQPQHF
TRBV5-1	TRBJ1-2	.	.	TGCGCCAGCAGCTTGTTAAACAGACCCTCCTATGGCTACACCTTC	CASSLLNRPSYGYTF